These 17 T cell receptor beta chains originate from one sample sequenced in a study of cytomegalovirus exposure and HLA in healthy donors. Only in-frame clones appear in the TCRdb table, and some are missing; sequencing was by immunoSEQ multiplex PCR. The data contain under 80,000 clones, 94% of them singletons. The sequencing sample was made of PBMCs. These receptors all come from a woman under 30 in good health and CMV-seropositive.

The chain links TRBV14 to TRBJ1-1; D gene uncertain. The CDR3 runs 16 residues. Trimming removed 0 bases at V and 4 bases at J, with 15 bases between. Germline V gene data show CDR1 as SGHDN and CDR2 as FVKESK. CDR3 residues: CASSQDPEGWGTEAFF. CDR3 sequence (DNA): TGTGCCAGCAGCCAAGATCCCGAGGGATGGGGCACTGAAGCTTTCTTT. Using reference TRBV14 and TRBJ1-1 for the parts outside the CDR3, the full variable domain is EAGVTQFPSHSVIEKGQTVTLRCDPISGHDNLYWYRRVMGKEIKFLLHFVKESKQDESGMPNNRFLAERTGGTYSTLKVQPAELEDSGVYFCASSQDPEGWGTEAFFGQGTRLTVV.

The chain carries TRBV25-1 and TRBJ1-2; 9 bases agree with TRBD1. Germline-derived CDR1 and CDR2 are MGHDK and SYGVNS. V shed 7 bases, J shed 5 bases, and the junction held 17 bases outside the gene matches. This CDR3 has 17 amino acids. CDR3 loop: CASTPLGGDRVGYGYTF. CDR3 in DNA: TGTGCCAGCACTCCCCTGGGAGGGGACAGGGTGGGATATGGCTACACCTTC.

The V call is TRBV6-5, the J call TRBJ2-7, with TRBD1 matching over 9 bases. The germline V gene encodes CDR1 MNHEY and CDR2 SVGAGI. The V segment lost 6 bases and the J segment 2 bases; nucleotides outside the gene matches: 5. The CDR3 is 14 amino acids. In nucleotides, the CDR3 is TGTGCCAGCAGGTCCGGGACAGGGACCTACGAGCAGTACTTC. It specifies CASRSGTGTYEQYF.

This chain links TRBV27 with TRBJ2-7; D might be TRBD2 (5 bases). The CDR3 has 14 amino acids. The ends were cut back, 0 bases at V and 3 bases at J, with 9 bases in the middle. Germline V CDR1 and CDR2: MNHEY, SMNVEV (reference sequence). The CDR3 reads CASSLSLRVYEQYF. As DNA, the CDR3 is TGTGCCAGCAGTTTATCCCTGCGGGTCTACGAGCAGTACTTC.

CDR3 loop: CASSQELNRGYTF. The CDR3 DNA sequence: TGCGCCAGCAGCCAAGAATTAAACAGGGGCTACACCTTC. The chain couples TRBV4-3 to TRBJ1-2, with D possibly being TRBD1 (5 bases). The germline CDR1 and CDR2 sequences are LGHNA and YSLEER. V lost 0 bases and J lost 8, with 10 bases in between. CDR3 length: 13 residues.

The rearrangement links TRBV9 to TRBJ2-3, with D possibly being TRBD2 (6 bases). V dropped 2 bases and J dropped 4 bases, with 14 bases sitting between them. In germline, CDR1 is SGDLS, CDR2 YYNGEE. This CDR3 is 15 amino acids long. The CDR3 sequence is CASSVGLARPDTQYF. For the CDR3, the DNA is TGTGCCAGCAGCGTGGGACTCGCTCGACCAGATACGCAGTATTTT.

The CDR3 bases are TGTGCCATCAGTGATATCGGGAACACTGAAGCTTTCTTT. Translating gives CAISDIGNTEAFF. The chain employs TRBV10-3 and TRBJ1-1, with D uncertain. Trimming shortened V by 3 bases and J by 1 base, and 6 bases separated the two germline ends. The CDR3 sequence is 13 residues long. The germline V gene encodes CDR1 ENHRY and CDR2 SYGVKD.

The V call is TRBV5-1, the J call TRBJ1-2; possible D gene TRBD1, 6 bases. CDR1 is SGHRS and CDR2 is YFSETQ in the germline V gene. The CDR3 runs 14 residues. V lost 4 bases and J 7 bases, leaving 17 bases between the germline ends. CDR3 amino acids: CASSPRGGGVGYTF. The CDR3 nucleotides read TGCGCCAGCAGCCCCCGAGGGGGGGGTGTTGGCTACACCTTC. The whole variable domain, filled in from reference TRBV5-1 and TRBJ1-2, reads KAGVTQTPRYLIKTRGQQVTLSCSPISGHRSVSWYQQTPGQGLQFLFEYFSETQRNKGNFPGRFSGRQFSNSRSEMNVSTLELGDSALYLCASSPRGGGVGYTFGSGTRLTVV.

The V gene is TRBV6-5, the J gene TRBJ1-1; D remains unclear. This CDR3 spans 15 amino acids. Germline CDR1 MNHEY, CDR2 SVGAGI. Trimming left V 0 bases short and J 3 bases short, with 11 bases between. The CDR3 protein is CASSYSSRPDTEAFF. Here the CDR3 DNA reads TGTGCCAGCAGTTACTCGTCCAGGCCGGACACTGAAGCTTTCTTT.

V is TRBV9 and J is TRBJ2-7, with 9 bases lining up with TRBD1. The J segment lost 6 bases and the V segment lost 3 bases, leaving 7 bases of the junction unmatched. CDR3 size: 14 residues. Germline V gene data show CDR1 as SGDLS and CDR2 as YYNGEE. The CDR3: CASSAGTGRREQYF. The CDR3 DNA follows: TGTGCCAGCAGCGCCGGGACAGGGAGACGCGAGCAGTACTTC.

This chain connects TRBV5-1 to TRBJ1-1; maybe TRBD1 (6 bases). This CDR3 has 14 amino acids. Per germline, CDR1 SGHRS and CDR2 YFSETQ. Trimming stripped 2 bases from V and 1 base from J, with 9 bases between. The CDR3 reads CASSLMDRNTEAFF. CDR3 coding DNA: TGCGCCAGCAGCTTAATGGACAGGAACACTGAAGCTTTCTTT.

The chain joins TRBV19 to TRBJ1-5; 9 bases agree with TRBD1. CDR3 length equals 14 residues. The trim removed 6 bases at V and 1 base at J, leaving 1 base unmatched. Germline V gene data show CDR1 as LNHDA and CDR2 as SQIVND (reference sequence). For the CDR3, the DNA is TGTGCCAGTAGGGACAGGGGAAGCAATCAGCCCCAGCATTTT. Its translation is CASRDRGSNQPQHF.

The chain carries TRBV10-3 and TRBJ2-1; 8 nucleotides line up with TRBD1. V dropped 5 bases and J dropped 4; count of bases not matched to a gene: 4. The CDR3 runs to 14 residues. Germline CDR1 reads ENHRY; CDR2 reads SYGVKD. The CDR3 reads CAISPGTGYNEQFF. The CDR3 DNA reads TGTGCCATCAGTCCGGGGACAGGATACAATGAGCAGTTCTTC.

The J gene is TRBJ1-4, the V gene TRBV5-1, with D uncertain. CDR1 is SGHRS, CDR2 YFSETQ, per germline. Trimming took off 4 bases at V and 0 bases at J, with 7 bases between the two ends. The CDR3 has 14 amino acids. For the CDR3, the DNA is TGCGCCAGCAGCATATCAGCAACTAATGAAAAACTGTTTTTT. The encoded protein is CASSISATNEKLFF.

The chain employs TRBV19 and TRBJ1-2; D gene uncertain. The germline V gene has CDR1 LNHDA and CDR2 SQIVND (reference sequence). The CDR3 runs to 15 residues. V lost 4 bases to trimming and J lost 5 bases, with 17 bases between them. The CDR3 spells CASSTAKYGGYGYTF. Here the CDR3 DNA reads TGTGCCAGTAGTACAGCCAAGTACGGAGGTTATGGCTACACCTTC. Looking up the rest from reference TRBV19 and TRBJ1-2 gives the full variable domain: DGGITQSPKYLFRKEGQNVTLSCEQNLNHDAMYWYRQDPGQGLRLIYYSQIVNDFQKGDIAEGYSVSREKKESFPLTVTSAQKNPTAFYLCASSTAKYGGYGYTFGSGTRLTVV.

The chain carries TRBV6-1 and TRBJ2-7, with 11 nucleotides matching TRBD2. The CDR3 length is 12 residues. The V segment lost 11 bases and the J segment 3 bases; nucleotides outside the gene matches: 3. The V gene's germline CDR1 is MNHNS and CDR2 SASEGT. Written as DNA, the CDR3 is TGTGCCGGCGGGACTAGCGGCTACGAGCAGTACTTC. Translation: CAGGTSGYEQYF.

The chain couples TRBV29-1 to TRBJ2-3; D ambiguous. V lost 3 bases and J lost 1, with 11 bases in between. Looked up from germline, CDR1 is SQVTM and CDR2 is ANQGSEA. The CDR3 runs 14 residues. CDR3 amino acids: CSVEGQWGTDTQYF. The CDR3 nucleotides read TGCAGCGTTGAGGGCCAGTGGGGCACAGATACGCAGTATTTT.